The 29 T cell receptor beta chains reported below all come from one sample, sequenced in a study of blood T cell repertoires in COVID-19. The table came from immunoSEQ multiplex PCR; TCRdb's copy has only in-frame clones and leaves some out. The table shows some 500,000 clones, with 70% to 90% occurring only once. Sequencing was done on a sample of PBMCs or T cells enriched from blood (not recorded which). The source is a woman in her thirties or forties who had recovered from COVID-19.

This clone turned up a few times. The V and J genes are TRBV6-2 or TRBV6-3 and TRBJ1-5, with D tentatively TRBD1 (5 bases). This CDR3 region has 14 residues. V was cut by 6 bases and J by 1 base, with 10 bases left in between. Germline lookup yields CDR1 MNHEY and CDR2 SVGEGT. CDR3 amino acids: CASSSGFSNQPQHF. The CDR3 DNA sequence: TGTGCCAGCAGCTCAGGGTTCAGCAATCAGCCCCAGCATTTT.

The chain joins TRBV5-1 to TRBJ1-3; tentative D call: TRBD1 (6 bases). CDR1 SGHRS and CDR2 YFSETQ come from the germline V gene. Deletions cut 4 bases from V and 2 bases from J, with 16 bases between. This CDR3 comprises 16 residues. The CDR3 DNA sequence: TGCGCCAGCAGCGGACCGAGACAGGCGACTGGAAACACCATATATTTT. This gives the protein CASSGPRQATGNTIYF.

CDR3 loop: CASSLRLTGGAGELFF. For the CDR3, the DNA is TGTGCCAGCAGTTTACGGTTGACAGGGGGGGCCGGGGAGCTGTTTTTT. This chain links TRBV27 with TRBJ2-2; TRBD1 aligns across 9 bases. Germline V gives CDR1 MNHEY, CDR2 SMNVEV (reference sequence). This CDR3 is built from 16 residues. The V and J ends lost 2 bases and 6 bases, in that order; junction bases with no gene match: 7.

V and J are TRBV29-1 and TRBJ1-2, with D unclear. V was cut by 3 bases and J by 0 bases, with 14 bases left in between. The germline V gene encodes CDR1 SQVTM and CDR2 ANQGSEA. The CDR3 is made up of 15 amino acids. CDR3 protein: CSVEKTELANYGYTF. DNA of the CDR3: TGCAGCGTTGAGAAGACGGAACTAGCTAACTATGGCTACACCTTC.

The CDR3 spells CASKGGGTSTDTQYF. The CDR3 coding sequence is TGTGCCAGCAAGGGAGGAGGTACAAGCACAGATACGCAGTATTTT. The chain links TRBV7-2 to TRBJ2-3; D possibly corresponds to TRBD2 (6 bases). Per the germline V gene, CDR1 is SGHTA and CDR2 is FQGNSA. The CDR3 contains 15 residues. The V gene lost 7 bases and the J gene lost 0 bases, with 14 bases spanning the gap.

The V gene is TRBV7-9, the J gene TRBJ2-3, with TRBD1 matching over 8 bases. Germline V gives CDR1 SEHNR, CDR2 FQNEAQ (reference sequence). The V and J ends lost 2 bases and 2 bases, in that order; junction bases with no gene match: 3. This CDR3 has 15 amino acids. CDR3 protein: CASSLQGALTDTQYF. The CDR3, as DNA: TGTGCCAGCAGCTTACAGGGGGCCCTCACAGATACGCAGTATTTT.

The genes are TRBV14 and TRBJ2-7, with 8 bases fitting TRBD2. There are 18 residues in the CDR3. Germline CDR1 and CDR2: SGHDN and FVKESK. J was trimmed by 1 base and V by 1 base; bases with no gene match: 12. For the CDR3, the DNA is TGTGCCAGCAGCCAAGCGGCGGGTCTAGCGGGTGCTTCCTACGAGCAGTACTTC. The encoded protein is CASSQAAGLAGASYEQYF.

The chain carries TRBV5-4 and TRBJ2-3; 7 bases map to TRBD2. V gave up 0 bases and J gave up 0 bases; unmatched junction bases: 7. Per the germline V gene, CDR1 is SGHNT and CDR2 is YYREEE (reference sequence). This CDR3 region has 17 residues. The CDR3 sequence is CASSLASLAESTDTQYF. CDR3 DNA sequence: TGTGCCAGCAGCTTGGCCTCGCTAGCGGAGAGCACAGATACGCAGTATTTT.

The V gene is TRBV5-4, the J gene TRBJ1-5; D is undetermined. Deletions cut 0 bases from V and 4 bases from J, with 5 bases between. CDR1 and CDR2 (germline): SGHNT, YYREEE (reference sequence). The CDR3 has 13 amino acids. For the CDR3, the DNA is TGTGCCAGCAGCTTGGAGCCTAATCAGCCCCAGCATTTT. It yields the protein CASSLEPNQPQHF.

The chain recombines TRBV18 with TRBJ1-1, with 9 nucleotides matching TRBD1. Germline V lookup: CDR1 KGHSH, CDR2 LQKENI. After removal of 5 bases from V and 3 bases from J, the junction contained 7 bases not matched to a gene. The CDR3 runs to 15 residues. CDR3 DNA: TGTGCCAGCTCATCGATACAGGGGGCCTACACTGAAGCTTTCTTT. It specifies CASSSIQGAYTEAFF.

The rearrangement joins TRBV11-3 to TRBJ1-6; a weak D match, TRBD1 (6 bases). CDR3 length equals 15 residues. With 5 bases removed from V and 5 bases from J, the gap between germline ends came to 13 bases. CDR1 SGHNT and CDR2 YENEEA come from the germline V gene. CDR3 residues: CASSPGGMDNSPLHF. The DNA for the CDR3 is TGTGCCAGCAGCCCTGGGGGCATGGATAATTCACCCCTCCACTTT.

V is TRBV27 and J is TRBJ1-1; 11 nucleotides align to TRBD1. J was trimmed by 1 base and V by 5 bases; bases with no gene match: 6. This CDR3 is built from 16 residues. Germline V gene lookup returns CDR1 MNHEY and CDR2 SMNVEV (reference sequence). The CDR3 spells CASSPGTGGKNTEAFF. The CDR3 coding sequence is TGTGCCAGCAGTCCTGGGACAGGGGGGAAGAACACTGAAGCTTTCTTT.

The chain employs TRBV21-1 and TRBJ2-5; TRBD1 is the table's D call, not checked against the DNA. TRBV21-1 is assigned pseudogene status. This CDR3 has 14 residues. CDR3: CASSKGTGKGTQYF. DNA of the CDR3: TGTGCCAGCAGCAAAGGGACAGGGAAAGGGACCCAGTACTTC.

The gene calls are TRBV18 and TRBJ2-7; D unresolved. The germline V and J ends were trimmed by 2 bases and 3 bases, with 8 bases remaining between them. Germline CDR1 reads KGHSH; CDR2 reads LQKENI. The CDR3 spans 13 residues. The CDR3 spells CASSPSQDYEQYF. The CDR3 DNA follows: TGTGCCAGCTCACCATCCCAGGACTACGAGCAGTACTTC.

The chain is built from TRBV12-3 or TRBV12-4 and TRBJ2-5; 7 bases are shared with TRBD1. With 8 bases clipped from V and 2 bases from J, the junction kept 5 bases outside the gene matches. This CDR3 comprises 13 residues. The CDR3: CASCRGQQETQYF. The CDR3 DNA is TGTGCCAGCTGCCGGGGACAGCAAGAGACCCAGTACTTC.

The rearrangement links TRBV5-4 to TRBJ1-6; D is possibly TRBD1 (6 bases). Trimming stripped 4 bases from V and 7 bases from J, with 18 bases between. CDR1 is SGHNT, CDR2 YYREEE, per germline (reference sequence). The CDR3 covers 16 residues. CDR3 amino acids: CASSRKQGRENSPLHF. CDR3 in DNA: TGTGCCAGCAGCCGTAAGCAGGGGCGCGAGAATTCACCCCTCCACTTT.

This chain uses TRBV30 with TRBJ1-2, with TRBD1 matching over 7 bases. In germline, CDR1 is GTSNPN, CDR2 SVGIG (reference sequence). V gave up 3 bases and J gave up 2 bases; unmatched junction bases: 3. CDR3 length: 13 residues. The CDR3 DNA reads TGTGCCTGGAGATTACAGGGGAACTATGGCTACACCTTC. This sequence encodes CAWRLQGNYGYTF.

This chain links TRBV19 with TRBJ1-2; perhaps TRBD1 as D (6 bases). The CDR3 length is 12 residues. Trimming shortened V by 5 bases and J by 7 bases, and 11 bases separated the two germline ends. CDR1 is LNHDA and CDR2 is SQIVND in the germline V gene (reference sequence). CDR3 amino acids: CASSPQTGGYTF. The CDR3 bases are TGTGCCAGTAGTCCTCAGACAGGTGGCTACACCTTC.

In its sample, this clone was seen once. This chain uses TRBV14 with TRBJ1-1; 11 nucleotides align to TRBD1. The V segment lost 3 bases and the J segment 0 bases; nucleotides outside the gene matches: 6. The CDR3 is made up of 17 amino acids. CDR1 and CDR2 (germline): SGHDN, FVKESK. CDR3 DNA sequence: TGTGCCAGCAGCCAGGACAGGGGGCTACTTATGAACACTGAAGCTTTCTTT. This encodes CASSQDRGLLMNTEAFF.

V gene TRBV5-6 combines with J gene TRBJ2-6; possibly TRBD2 for D (5 bases). Trimming took off 6 bases at V and 2 bases at J, with 12 bases between the two ends. The CDR3 is made up of 15 amino acids. Germline CDR1 is SGHDT and CDR2 is YYEEEE. The CDR3 protein is CASTWELTGANVLTF. CDR3 nucleotide sequence: TGTGCCAGCACCTGGGAGCTCACTGGGGCCAACGTCCTGACTTTC. Full variable domain (missing parts from reference TRBV5-6 and TRBJ2-6): DAGVTQSPTHLIKTRGQQVTLRCSPKSGHDTVSWYQQALGQGPQFIFQYYEEEERQRGNFPDRFSGHQFPNYSSELNVNALLLGDSALYLCASTWELTGANVLTFGAGSRLTVL.

The CDR3 DNA follows: TGTGCCAGCAGTTCCAGGGTCAACGAGCAGTACTTC. Translated: CASSSRVNEQYF. The chain combines TRBV27 with TRBJ2-7; D may be TRBD1 (5 bases). Trimming stripped 4 bases from V and 5 bases from J, with 9 bases between. CDR1 is MNHEY, CDR2 SMNVEV, per germline (reference sequence). This CDR3 region has 12 residues.

The chain uses TRBV9 and TRBJ2-2; TRBD2 might be the D (6 bases). This CDR3 spans 16 amino acids. The germline V and J ends were trimmed by 0 bases and 6 bases, with 15 bases remaining between them. Per the germline V gene, CDR1 is SGDLS and CDR2 is YYNGEE. CDR3 bases: TGTGCCAGCAGCGTAGGTTTCAGGGAGGCGGCCGGGGAGCTGTTTTTT. Its protein product is CASSVGFREAAGELFF.

The V gene is TRBV11-2, the J gene TRBJ2-7; a possible D gene is TRBD2 (6 bases). From germline, CDR1 is SGHAT and CDR2 FQNNGV. V was trimmed by 7 bases and J by 2 bases, leaving 15 bases between them. This CDR3 region has 14 residues. The CDR3 reads CASKVGLETYEQYF. The CDR3 nucleotides are TGTGCCAGCAAGGTGGGACTGGAGACCTACGAGCAGTACTTC. Full variable domain (outside the CDR3, taken from reference TRBV11-2 and TRBJ2-7): EAGVAQSPRYKIIEKRQSVAFWCNPISGHATLYWYQQILGQGPKLLIQFQNNGVVDDSQLPKDRFSAERLKGVDSTLKIQPAKLEDSAVYLCASKVGLETYEQYFGPGTRLTVT.

The chain is built from TRBV27 and TRBJ2-1; 8 positions agree with TRBD2. CDR1 is MNHEY and CDR2 is SMNVEV in the germline V gene (reference sequence). The trim removed 3 bases at V and 4 bases at J, leaving 17 bases unmatched. The CDR3 length is 19 residues. The CDR3 nucleotides are TGTGCCAGCAGTTTCTATTTTCCTAATCCGGGACTAGATTACAATGAGCAGTTCTTC. Translation: CASSFYFPNPGLDYNEQFF.

This sequence joins TRBV6-6 and TRBJ2-7; possible D gene TRBD2, 5 bases. This CDR3 is built from 14 residues. Looked up from germline, CDR1 is MNHNY and CDR2 is SVGAGI (reference sequence). Trimming took off 5 bases at V and 2 bases at J, with 13 bases between the two ends. This CDR3 is CASSPLVATYEQYF. DNA for the CDR3: TGTGCCAGCAGTCCCTTGGTAGCGACCTACGAGCAGTACTTC.

Only a few counts were recorded for this clone. The chain joins TRBV6-1 to TRBJ1-5; D call uncertain. Trimming took 1 base from V and 3 from J, leaving 7 bases between them. Germline loops: CDR1 MNHNS, CDR2 SASEGT. The CDR3 runs to 14 residues. The DNA of the CDR3 is TGTGCCAGCAGTGAAGGGGCCCCCAATCAGCCCCAGCATTTT. This gives the protein CASSEGAPNQPQHF.

The chain combines TRBV30 with TRBJ1-1; TRBD1 might be the D (5 bases). The CDR3 is made up of 15 amino acids. V lost 3 bases, J lost 1 base, and 15 bases lay in between. Germline loops: CDR1 GTSNPN, CDR2 SVGIG (reference sequence). The CDR3 here is CAWRSFRVANTEAFF. CDR3 bases: TGTGCCTGGAGGTCCTTCAGGGTGGCGAACACTGAAGCTTTCTTT. Full variable domain (missing parts from reference TRBV30 and TRBJ1-1): SQTIHQWPATLVQPVGSPLSLECTVEGTSNPNLYWYRQAAGRGLQLLFYSVGIGQISSEVPQNLSASRPQDRQFILSSKKLLLSDSGFYLCAWRSFRVANTEAFFGQGTRLTVV.

The chain joins TRBV6-2 or TRBV6-3 to TRBJ1-6, with D unclear. The V and J ends lost 6 bases and 10 bases respectively, with 13 bases between them. The CDR3 runs 13 residues. CDR1 is MNHEY, CDR2 SVGEGT, per germline. CDR3 loop: CASSYLLSSPLHF. CDR3 DNA sequence: TGTGCCAGCAGCTATCTACTAAGCTCACCCCTCCACTTT.

For the CDR3, the DNA is TGTGCCATCAATCCCGGGACTAGCGGGAGAAGCGAGCAGTACTTC. Amino acids: CAINPGTSGRSEQYF. This chain uses TRBV10-3 with TRBJ2-7; 14 bases are a match to TRBD2. V trimming: 7 bases; J trimming: 6 bases; junction bases outside the gene matches: 8. There are 15 residues in the CDR3. Germline V gives CDR1 ENHRY, CDR2 SYGVKD.